Below are 10 T cell receptor beta chains sequenced from a single sample in a study of technical replicates of blood from several donors. Only in-frame clones appear in the TCRdb table, and some are missing; sequencing was by immunoSEQ multiplex PCR. The table shows 67,000 or so clones, with around 90% occurring only once. Sequencing used T cells isolated from PBMCs. The receptors shown here come from a human donor in good health.

The chain joins TRBV4-1 to TRBJ1-5; TRBD1 aligns across 8 bases. Germline CDR1 MGHRA, CDR2 YSYEKL. This CDR3 has 15 amino acids. Trimming removed 0 bases from V and 7 bases from J; junction bases left unmatched: 5. CDR3: CASSQEQQGVQPQHF. For the CDR3, the DNA is TGCGCCAGCAGCCAAGAACAACAGGGGGTACAGCCCCAGCATTTT.

The CDR3 protein is CASSLALETAYEQYF. CDR3 DNA: TGTGCCAGCAGCTTAGCACTAGAAACGGCCTACGAGCAGTACTTC. The chain combines TRBV7-9 with TRBJ2-7, with D perhaps TRBD2 (5 bases). Germline lookup yields CDR1 SEHNR and CDR2 FQNEAQ (reference sequence). The CDR3 has 15 residues. Deletions cut 0 bases from V and 2 bases from J, with 11 bases between. Using reference TRBV7-9 and TRBJ2-7 for the parts outside the CDR3, the full variable domain is DTGVSQNPRHKITKRGQNVTFRCDPISEHNRLYWYRQTLGQGPEFLTYFQNEAQLEKSRLLSDRFSAERPKGSFSTLEIQRTEQGDSAMYLCASSLALETAYEQYFGPGTRLTVT.

The chain combines TRBV30 with TRBJ2-2, with D possibly matching TRBD2 (6 bases). In germline, CDR1 is GTSNPN, CDR2 SVGIG (reference sequence). V lost 3 bases and J lost 4, with 15 bases in between. The CDR3 contains 15 residues. The CDR3 bases are TGTGCCTGGAGAAAATCCGGGACTCCCACCGGGGAGCTGTTTTTT. Its protein is CAWRKSGTPTGELFF. Full variable domain (rest looked up from reference TRBV30 and TRBJ2-2): SQTIHQWPATLVQPVGSPLSLECTVEGTSNPNLYWYRQAAGRGLQLLFYSVGIGQISSEVPQNLSASRPQDRQFILSSKKLLLSDSGFYLCAWRKSGTPTGELFFGEGSRLTVL.

The chain has TRBV5-1 and TRBJ2-1; TRBD1 matches 9 bases. Germline values: CDR1 SGHRS, CDR2 YFSETQ. This CDR3 contains 16 residues. With V trimmed by 3 bases and J by 8 bases, 12 bases remained unmatched. As DNA, the CDR3 is TGCGCCAGCAGCTCTCCCAAGGGACAGGGTTTTCATGAGCAGTTCTTC. Translating it yields CASSSPKGQGFHEQFF.

CDR3 region: CSVEMGDRVSYEQYF. Written as DNA, the CDR3 is TGCAGCGTTGAAATGGGGGACAGGGTCTCCTACGAGCAGTACTTC. The V and J genes are TRBV29-1 and TRBJ2-7, with 9 nucleotides matching TRBD1. Germline trimming cut 2 bases from V and 0 bases from J; bases unmatched to any gene: 5. The CDR3 length is 15 residues. Germline values: CDR1 SQVTM, CDR2 ANQGSEA.

This sequence joins TRBV5-1 and TRBJ2-1; D uncertain. This CDR3 is 14 amino acids long. V was pared by 0 bases and J by 0 bases, with 4 bases between. CDR1 and CDR2 (germline): SGHRS, YFSETQ. CDR3 coding DNA: TGCGCCAGCAGCTTGGCCCGCTCCTACAATGAGCAGTTCTTC. Protein: CASSLARSYNEQFF.

The V and J genes are TRBV28 and TRBJ1-2, with D unclear. Germline values: CDR1 MDHEN, CDR2 SYDVKM. V lost 5 bases and J lost 8, with 15 bases in between. The CDR3 covers 13 residues. For the CDR3, the DNA is TGTGCCAGCAGTCCCAAAACGGTGTTGGGCTACACCTTC. Its translation: CASSPKTVLGYTF.

The chain combines TRBV11-3 with TRBJ2-5; D unresolved. Germline loops: CDR1 SGHNT, CDR2 YENEEA. The CDR3 covers 16 residues. Trimming pared 5 bases from V and 4 bases from J, leaving 20 bases between. DNA of the CDR3: TGTGCCAGCAGCCCGAGACCTGGCCAGGTCGGAGAGACCCAGTACTTC. It translates to CASSPRPGQVGETQYF.

The chain is built from TRBV9 and TRBJ1-2, with 7 bases matching TRBD1. CDR3 length: 14 residues. The V segment lost 0 bases and the J segment 5 bases; nucleotides outside the gene matches: 4. The V gene's germline CDR1 is SGDLS and CDR2 YYNGEE. This CDR3 reads CASSVGAGGYGYTF. The DNA of the CDR3 is TGTGCCAGCAGCGTAGGGGCAGGGGGATATGGCTACACCTTC.

This chain connects TRBV25-1 to TRBJ2-7; tentatively, D is TRBD2 (6 bases). V was shortened by 8 bases and J by 3 bases, with 17 bases between the two germline ends. Germline CDR1 is MGHDK and CDR2 is SYGVNS. The CDR3 length is 14 residues. CDR3 nucleotide sequence: TGTGCCAGCGACAGTGGGGGGAATGACTACGAGCAGTACTTC. The encoded protein is CASDSGGNDYEQYF.